Included here is one T cell receptor beta chain sequence, with context. Its cognate antigen is unknown. These data belong to a study of human T cells and chemical hapten exposure. Time point noted: patch test 2, 6 weeks after DPC sensitization. The treatment: therapeutic diphenylcyclopropenone sensitization with weekly scalp DPC. Whole-study findings and limits: After DPC sensitization, TCRs above 1 in 1000 frequency showed no change. The presence of alopecia in the donors means their immune response may differ from healthy people's.

From the RACE reads, TCRdb called clonotypes with MiXCR, one entry per CDR3 protein. The sample holds over 100,000 distinct CDR3 sequences, roughly a tenth seen once. The receptor was derived from a woman in her forties with alopecia areata. Some clones in this sample may be carry-over from other donors' samples. Source: whole blood, taken in connection with sensitization to the hapten diphenylcyclopropenone (DPC).

The CDR3 loop reads CSVRLRTGGWDEQYF. In nucleotides, the CDR3 is TGCAGCGTACGACTACGGACAGGGGGATGGGACGAGCAGTACTTC. V usage is TRBV29-1 and J usage is TRBJ2-7; 10 bases agree with TRBD1. Germline lookup yields CDR1 SQVTM and CDR2 ANQGSEA. Trimming removed 6 bases from V and 5 bases from J; junction bases left unmatched: 13. CDR3 length: 15 residues.